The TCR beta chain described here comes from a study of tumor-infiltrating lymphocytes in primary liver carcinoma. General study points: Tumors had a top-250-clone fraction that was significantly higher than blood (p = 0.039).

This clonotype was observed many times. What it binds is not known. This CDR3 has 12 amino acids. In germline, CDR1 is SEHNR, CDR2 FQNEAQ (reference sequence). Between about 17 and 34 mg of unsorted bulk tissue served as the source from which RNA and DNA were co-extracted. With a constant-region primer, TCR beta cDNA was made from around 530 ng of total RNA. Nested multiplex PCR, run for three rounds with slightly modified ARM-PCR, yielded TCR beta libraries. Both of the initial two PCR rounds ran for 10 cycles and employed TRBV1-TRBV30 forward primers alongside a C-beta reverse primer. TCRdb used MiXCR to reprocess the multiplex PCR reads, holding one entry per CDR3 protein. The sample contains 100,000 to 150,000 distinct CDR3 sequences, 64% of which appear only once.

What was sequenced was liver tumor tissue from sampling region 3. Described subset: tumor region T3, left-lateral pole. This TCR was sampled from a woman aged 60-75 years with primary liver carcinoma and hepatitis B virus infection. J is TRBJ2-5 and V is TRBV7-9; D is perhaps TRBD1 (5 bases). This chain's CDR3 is CAGAVGRETQYF. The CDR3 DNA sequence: TGTGCAGGGGCGGTTGGACGGGAGACCCAGTACTTC.